Listed below are T cell receptor beta chains from one sample, sequenced in a study of blood T cell repertoires in COVID-19. Sequencing used immunoSEQ multiplex PCR; TCRdb keeps in-frame clones, though not all of them. The table lists about 280,000 clones, under 90% of them singletons. Sequencing was performed on peripheral blood. The receptors derive from a woman in her forties who had recovered from COVID-19. Both conserved end residues are part of each CDR3. The D gene is left open where the match is weak. Part of the rows lack a size; the others show once, few, many or a class for expanded clones.

>TRBJ1-4|.|.|TRBV9
TGTGCCAGCAGCGTTAGACTAAATGAAAAACTGTTTTTT
CASSVRLNEKLFF
>TRBJ2-7|.|TRBD1|TRBV15
TGTGCCACCAGCAGAGAGGGCGGACAGGGTCCCTACGAGCAGTACTTC
CATSREGGQGPYEQYF
>TRBJ2-5|.|.|TRBV11-3
TGTGCCAGCAGCTTAGTCCCCCGACACTCCCAAGAGACCCAGTACTTC
CASSLVPRHSQETQYF
>TRBJ2-7|.|.|TRBV19
TGTGCCAGTAGTACCCCCGGACAGCCCTACGAGCAGTACTTC
CASSTPGQPYEQYF
>TRBJ1-2|.|TRBD1|TRBV9
TGTGCCAGCAGCGGGGTACTCAGGGGGCAAGGGGGCTACACCTTC
CASSGVLRGQGGYTF
>TRBJ2-1|.|.|TRBV10-3
TGTGCCATCAGTGAGTTTCAGGGCAGCTCCTACAATGAGCAGTTCTTC
CAISEFQGSSYNEQFF
>TRBJ2-3|.|TRBD1|TRBV9
TGTGCCAGCAGCGTAGGGACAGGGGATGGCACAGATACGCAGTATTTT
CASSVGTGDGTDTQYF
>TRBJ2-7|.|TRBD2|TRBV27
TGTGCCAGCAGTTTACGAGGGACTAGCGGGAGTCCCTACGAGCAGTACTTC
CASSLRGTSGSPYEQYF
>TRBJ2-2|.|TRBD1|TRBV24-1
TGTGCCACCAGGGGAGCCGGGACAGGGGGCACCGGGGAGCTGTTTTTT
CATRGAGTGGTGELFF
>TRBJ2-7|.|TRBD2|TRBV19
TGTGCCAGTAGTATAGGAGGGACTAGCGGCGAGCAGTACTTC
CASSIGGTSGEQYF
>TRBJ1-1|.|TRBD1|TRBV5-4
TGTGCCAGCACCATCGGACAGGGTGGGTCAAACACTGAAGCTTTCTTT
CASTIGQGGSNTEAFF
>TRBJ2-3|.|TRBD2|TRBV11-2
TGTGCCAGCACTACTAGCGGGAGTTTTACAGATACGCAGTATTTT
CASTTSGSFTDTQYF
>TRBJ2-2|.|.|TRBV19
TGTGCCACTAGCTGGAGCGGCAACACCGGGGAGCTGTTTTTT
CATSWSGNTGELFF
>TRBJ1-6|many|TRBD1|TRBV14
TGTGCCAGCAGCCTCTACAGGGGTGCAGCGTTCAATTCACCCCTCCACTTT
CASSLYRGAAFNSPLHF
>TRBJ1-4|.|.|TRBV10-3
TGTGCTTCGGGGGGGGATTCAACTAATGAAAAACTGTTTTTT
CASGGDSTNEKLFF
>TRBJ2-3|.|.|TRBV7-9
TGTGCCAGCAGCTTCCCAGGACAGACGCAGTATTTT
CASSFPGQTQYF
>TRBJ1-2|.|TRBD1|TRBV25-1
TGTGCCAGCAGTGAATTTTATGCGTCTGGACAGGGGGATGGCTACACCTTC
CASSEFYASGQGDGYTF
>TRBJ1-5|.|.|TRBV28
TGTGCCAGCAGTTTGAGGGGGGGGAATAGCAATCAGCCCCAGCATTTT
CASSLRGGNSNQPQHF
>TRBJ2-7|.|.|TRBV7-2
TGTGCCAGCAGCTTGCACTACGCCGGGGGCGAGCAGTACTTC
CASSLHYAGGEQYF
>TRBJ2-1|few|.|TRBV19
TGTGCCAGTAGTATAGAGGCTAGCGCCTCCTACAATGAGCAGTTCTTC
CASSIEASASYNEQFF
>TRBJ2-5|.|.|TRBV5-1
TGCGCCAGCAGCCGAGGAGGCCAAGAGACCCAGTACTTC
CASSRGGQETQYF
>TRBJ2-1|.|.|TRBV4-2
TGTGCCAGCAGCGGGGGGAATGAGCAGTTCTTC
CASSGGNEQFF
>TRBJ2-3|.|TRBD2|TRBV19
TGTGCCAGTAGTATAGAAGTGTTAGGAGCGGGAGTGGCAGATACGCAGTATTTT
CASSIEVLGAGVADTQYF
>TRBJ2-5|once|TRBD1|TRBV18
TGTGCCAGCTCACCACTACTGGGACAGGGACAAGAGACCCAGTACTTC
CASSPLLGQGQETQYF
>TRBJ1-4|.|.|TRBV2
TGTGCCAGCGGTGGGGAACGGGATAATGAAAAACTGTTTTTT
CASGGERDNEKLFF
>TRBJ1-5|once|.|TRBV28
TGTGCCAGCAAGGGGTCAGGGATGTGGAATCAGCCCCAGCATTTT
CASKGSGMWNQPQHF
>TRBJ2-7|.|.|TRBV13
TGTGCCAGCAGCTTAGCCCGGGACTCATCCTACGAGCAGTACTTC
CASSLARDSSYEQYF
>TRBJ1-4|once|TRBD1|TRBV3-1/TRBV3-2
TGTGCCAGCAGCCGAGGGGGACAGTCTAATGAAAAACTGTTTTTT
CASSRGGQSNEKLFF
>TRBJ2-2|.|.|TRBV3-1/TRBV3-2
TGTGCCAGCAGGGAAACAGGGCCCGGGGAGCTGTTTTTT
CASRETGPGELFF
>TRBJ1-1|.|.|TRBV5-6
TGTGCCAGCAGCTTGTATCGAGGCGGCAGAATCATGAACACTGAAGCTTTCTTT
CASSLYRGGRIMNTEAFF
>TRBJ2-7|.|TRBD2|TRBV5-1
TGCGCCAGCAGCTCTATAGGCTTAGCGGGAGCGGAATACGAGCAGTACTTC
CASSSIGLAGAEYEQYF
>TRBJ2-2|.|.|TRBV30
TGTGCCTGGAGGTGGGGGCGGACCGGGGAGCTGTTTTTT
CAWRWGRTGELFF
>TRBJ2-5|.|TRBD2|TRBV6-2/TRBV6-3
TGTGCCAGCAGTTATTCTAGCGGGAGTCCCGAGACCCAGTACTTC
CASSYSSGSPETQYF